This entry describes one TCR beta chain. The sample comes from a study of cytomegalovirus exposure and HLA in healthy donors. This CDR3 comprises 13 residues. Germline CDR1 MNHEY, CDR2 SVGAGI. Trimming pared 7 bases from V and 0 bases from J, leaving 7 bases between. The primer mix had 60 Vbeta and 13 Jbeta primers. Clones were read by immunoSEQ multiplex PCR, and TCRdb kept only the in-frame ones, dropping some. Seen here are roughly 200,000 clones, 70% to 85% observed once, and the top ten hold 0.58%. The source material was PBMCs. The clonotype originates from a woman aged 40 to 50 in good health and CMV-seronegative. This chain joins TRBV6-5 and TRBJ1-3; D is perhaps TRBD1 (6 bases). CDR3 loop: CASMDSSGNTIYF. CDR3 bases: TGTGCCAGCATGGACAGCTCTGGAAACACCATATATTTT.